Below, 21 T cell receptor beta chains from the same sample are listed, as sequenced in a study of blood T cells in healthy people across ages. Sample-barcoded 5' priming and a J-beta primer mix drove a second PCR of about 6 to 12 cycles. TCRdb re-called the 5' RACE reads with MiXCR, one entry per CDR3 protein. This table has roughly 1.7 million distinct CDR3 sequences, 34% appearing once. Material: blood. All receptors derive from a woman in her thirties in good health.

The chain carries TRBV20-1 and TRBJ2-3; 12 bases line up with TRBD2. The CDR3 totals 19 residues. Per the germline V gene, CDR1 is DFQATT and CDR2 is SNEGSKA (reference sequence). Germline trimming cut 4 bases from V and 0 bases from J; bases unmatched to any gene: 14. CDR3 sequence: CSAIVPPSGRGTSTDTQYF. CDR3 nucleotide sequence: TGCAGTGCTATTGTTCCTCCTAGCGGGAGGGGCACTAGCACAGATACGCAGTATTTT.

The chain couples TRBV3-1 to TRBJ2-1; unclear D gene. V lost 1 base, J lost 15 bases, and 13 bases lay in between. The length of the CDR3 is 12 residues. Germline CDR1 and CDR2: LGHDT and YNNKEL (reference sequence). Here the CDR3 reads CASSQVRTALFF. The DNA of the CDR3 is TGTGCCAGCAGCCAAGTACGGACGGCTTTGTTCTTC.

In the case of this clonotype: The junction does not match germline at one end; this may be a read error. The chain joins TRBV10-3 to TRBJ1-5; 7 bases match TRBD1. CDR1 ENHRY and CDR2 SYGVKD come from the germline V gene. This CDR3 has 14 residues. The CDR3 sequence is CATRGAGNNRPQHF. CDR3 coding DNA: TGTGCCACCAGGGGGGCAGGCAACAATCGGCCCCAGCATTTT.

The genes are TRBV27 and TRBJ2-3, with D unresolved. The germline gives CDR1 MNHEY, CDR2 SMNVEV (reference sequence). CDR3 length: 14 amino acids. V was cut by 4 bases and J by 5 bases, with 13 bases left in between. CDR3 nucleotide sequence: TGTGCCAGCAGTTACAACCGGTGGGGAGATACGCAGTATTTT. Encoded protein: CASSYNRWGDTQYF.

Worth noting for this clonotype: The limits of the CDR3 on the DNA are not certain, so only TCRdb's listed CDR3 is given. This sequence joins TRBV29-1 and TRBJ1-2. With termini counted, the CDR3 has 13 amino acids. Looked up from germline, CDR1 is SQVTM and CDR2 is ANQGSEA. CDR3 sequence reads: CSVAGGSNYGNTF.

The rearrangement uses TRBV12-5 and TRBJ2-2, with 7 bases identical to TRBD1. CDR1 and CDR2 from the germline V gene are LGHNT and FRNRAP. V dropped 6 bases and J dropped 5; count of bases not matched to a gene: 6. The CDR3 is made up of 14 amino acids. The CDR3 reads CASGSDRRTGELFF. The CDR3 region has the DNA TGTGCTAGTGGCTCGGACAGGAGGACCGGGGAGCTGTTTTTT.

This rearrangement joins TRBV11-2 to TRBJ2-7; TRBD2 might be the D (5 bases). The CDR3 loop spans 15 amino acids. Deletions cut 5 bases from V and 2 bases from J, with 16 bases between. Germline V gene data show CDR1 as SGHAT and CDR2 as FQNNGV. CDR3 DNA sequence: TGTGCCAGCAGCCTCGACCCGGGATTAACCTACGAGCAGTACTTC. Translation: CASSLDPGLTYEQYF.

V is TRBV4-1 and J is TRBJ2-3, with D perhaps matching TRBD2 (5 bases). The CDR3 has 15 residues. V was shortened by 1 base and J by 3 bases, with 11 bases between the two germline ends. Germline V gene lookup returns CDR1 MGHRA and CDR2 YSYEKL. CDR3 sequence (DNA): TGCGCCAGCAGCCAAGGTAGCGTAGTTACAGATACGCAGTATTTT. Amino acid sequence: CASSQGSVVTDTQYF.

The chain couples TRBV28 to TRBJ2-1; a possible D gene is TRBD2 (6 bases). The CDR3 length is 16 residues. V shed 7 bases and J shed 0 bases, with 16 bases lying between them. Germline CDR1 and CDR2: MDHEN and SYDVKM. The CDR3 spells CASIRGSGFSYNEQFF. The CDR3 DNA is TGTGCCAGCATACGTGGGAGCGGGTTCTCCTACAATGAGCAGTTCTTC.

The chain joins TRBV29-1 to TRBJ2-1; 8 positions match TRBD2. Germline V gene data show CDR1 as SQVTM and CDR2 as ANQGSEA. There are 15 residues in the CDR3. The junction had 8 bases not matched to a gene; V was cut back by 7 bases and J by 0 bases. The CDR3 DNA sequence: TGCAGCGCTGGAGGACTAGCCAGCTCCTACAATGAGCAGTTCTTC. Amino acid sequence: CSAGGLASSYNEQFF.

This clonotype has at least ten counts. J is TRBJ2-7 and V is TRBV4-1, with 9 bases fitting TRBD2. Germline V gene lookup returns CDR1 MGHRA and CDR2 YSYEKL. J gave up 2 bases and V 0 bases, and 11 bases lay outside the gene matches. This CDR3 comprises 18 residues. The CDR3 loop reads CASSQEGGSGGMAYEQYF. CDR3 DNA sequence: TGCGCCAGCAGCCAAGAAGGCGGTAGCGGGGGAATGGCCTACGAGCAGTACTTC.

This rearrangement joins TRBV5-6 to TRBJ1-5; 9 bases are a match to TRBD1. V dropped 4 bases and J dropped 5; count of bases not matched to a gene: 7. The germline V gene has CDR1 SGHDT and CDR2 YYEEEE. This CDR3 is 15 amino acids long. The CDR3 protein is CASSQYGQGHQPQHF. CDR3 coding DNA: TGTGCCAGCAGCCAATACGGACAGGGGCATCAGCCCCAGCATTTT.

Details on this clonotype: One end of the junction is discordant with germline, which a read error may explain. The gene calls are TRBV12-3 or TRBV12-4 and TRBJ2-3; D not certain. CDR3 length equals 14 residues. DNA for the CDR3: TGTGCTAGCAGTTATACGGTGGTGACAGATACGCAGTATTTT. The encoded protein is CASSYTVVTDTQYF.

This clonotype was picked up a small number of times. The V gene is TRBV15, the J gene TRBJ2-2; D unresolved. CDR3 size: 13 residues. The germline V gene encodes CDR1 LNHNV and CDR2 YYDKDF (reference sequence). The V gene lost 1 base and the J gene lost 7 bases, with 7 bases spanning the gap. The CDR3 sequence: CATSRVGGGELFF. For the CDR3, the DNA is TGTGCCACCAGCAGAGTGGGTGGCGGGGAGCTGTTTTTT.

This clonotype was observed a single time. This may be a read error: a much more frequent sequence differs by one nucleotide. V usage is TRBV29-1 and J usage is TRBJ2-5; D unclear. V lost 7 bases, J lost 4 bases, and 13 bases lay in between. The CDR3 extends over 12 amino acids. CDR1 is SQVTM and CDR2 is ANQGSEA in the germline V gene. The CDR3 DNA sequence: TGCAGCGGTGTGGGGATTCGAGAGACCCAGTACTTC. It yields the protein CSGVGIRETQYF.

The chain recombines TRBV5-1 with TRBJ2-7; TRBD1 matches at 9 bases. The CDR3 length is 14 residues. The germline gives CDR1 SGHRS, CDR2 YFSETQ. V was pared by 3 bases and J by 5 bases, with 6 bases of the junction left unmatched. The CDR3 loop is CASSWGDRDNEQYF. For the CDR3, the DNA is TGCGCCAGCAGCTGGGGGGACAGGGACAACGAGCAGTACTTC.

The chain employs TRBV6-7 and TRBJ2-5; maybe TRBD1 (5 bases). TRBV6-7 is an ORF for which the function is uncertain. V was pared by 6 bases and J by 7 bases, with 21 bases between. The CDR3 consists of 15 residues. The CDR3 coding sequence is TGTGCCAGCAGCCACTGGGGATCTGACCAGGGGACCCAGTACTTC. Its translation is CASSHWGSDQGTQYF.

This clonotype was picked up a small number of times. As DNA, the CDR3 is TGCGCCAGCACCCTGGGACAGGGTAGAACCTACGAGCAGTACTTC. Encoded protein: CASTLGQGRTYEQYF. The chain is built from TRBV5-1 and TRBJ2-7, with 9 bases identical to TRBD1. The CDR3 runs to 15 residues. Germline V lookup: CDR1 SGHRS, CDR2 YFSETQ. Losses at the gene ends were 6 bases for V and 2 bases for J; bases not matched to a gene: 9.

The chain uses TRBV20-1 and TRBJ2-1, with TRBD2 matching over 8 bases. The CDR3 loop spans 13 amino acids. Germline lookup yields CDR1 DFQATT and CDR2 SNEGSKA (reference sequence). CDR3 region: CTGLAGFVGEQFF. CDR3 nucleotide sequence: TGCACTGGGCTAGCGGGTTTTGTAGGTGAGCAGTTCTTC.

The chain recombines TRBV15 with TRBJ2-5; D ambiguous. The J call may be faulty, since TRBJ2-7 better matches the DNA end. CDR1 LNHNV and CDR2 YYDKDF come from the germline V gene (reference sequence). The CDR3 loop spans 12 amino acids. The chain's CDR3 is CATSTNGYEQYF. The CDR3 bases are TGTGCCACCAGCACAAACGGATACGAGCAGTACTTC.

This clonotype has just a few counts. This chain uses TRBV9 with TRBJ1-6; D uncertain. The CDR3 sequence is 15 residues long. CDR1 and CDR2 from the germline V gene are SGDLS and YYNGEE. V gave up 4 bases and J gave up 7 bases, with 15 bases separating them. CDR3 DNA: TGTGCCAGCAGCCCGGAAGGCCTTCGGAATTCACCCCTCCACTTT. Amino acids: CASSPEGLRNSPLHF.